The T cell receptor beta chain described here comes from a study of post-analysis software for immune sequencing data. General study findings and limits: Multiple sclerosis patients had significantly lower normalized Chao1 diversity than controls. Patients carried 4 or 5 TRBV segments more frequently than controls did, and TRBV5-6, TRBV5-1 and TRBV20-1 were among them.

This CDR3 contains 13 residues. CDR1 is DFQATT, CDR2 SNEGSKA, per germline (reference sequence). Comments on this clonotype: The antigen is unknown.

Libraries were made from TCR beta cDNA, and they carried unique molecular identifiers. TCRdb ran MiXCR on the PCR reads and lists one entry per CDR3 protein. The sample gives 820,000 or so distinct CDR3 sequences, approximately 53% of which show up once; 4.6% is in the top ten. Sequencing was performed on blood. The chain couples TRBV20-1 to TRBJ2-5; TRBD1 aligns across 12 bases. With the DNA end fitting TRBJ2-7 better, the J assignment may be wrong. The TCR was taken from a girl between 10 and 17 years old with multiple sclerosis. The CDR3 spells CSASWDRGLEQYF. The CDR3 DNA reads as TGCAGTGCTAGTTGGGACAGGGGGCTCGAGCAGTACTTC.